The 27 T cell receptor beta chains given below trace back to one sample, sequenced in a study of cytomegalovirus exposure and HLA in healthy donors. The assay was immunoSEQ multiplex PCR, and TCRdb's table has in-frame clones only and misses some. Of about 250,000 clones listed, approximately 90% are singletons. The sequencing input was PBMCs. The receptors derive from a man between 18 and 35 years old in good health and CMV-seronegative.

The chain joins TRBV27 to TRBJ2-2; 9 bases line up with TRBD1. The V and J ends lost 0 bases and 5 bases, in that order; junction bases with no gene match: 4. The CDR3 is 16 amino acids. Germline CDR1 and CDR2: MNHEY and SMNVEV (reference sequence). The CDR3: CASSLSGQGYTGELFF. Written as DNA, the CDR3 is TGTGCCAGCAGTTTATCGGGACAGGGTTATACCGGGGAGCTGTTTTTT.

The CDR3 reads CASIVEETQYF. The CDR3 DNA reads TGTGCCAGCATCGTCGAAGAGACCCAGTACTTC. The V and J genes are TRBV5-5 and TRBJ2-5; D is unresolved. Looked up from germline, CDR1 is SGHKS and CDR2 is YYEKEE (reference sequence). The CDR3 is 11 residues long. Trimming took off 6 bases at V and 3 bases at J, with 6 bases between the two ends.

This clone is a singleton in its sample. The rearrangement joins TRBV12-5 to TRBJ1-6; 7 bases line up with TRBD1. The CDR3 is made up of 16 amino acids. Germline V gene lookup returns CDR1 LGHNT and CDR2 FRNRAP. The junction had 6 bases not matched to a gene; V was cut back by 0 bases and J by 7 bases. As DNA, the CDR3 is TGTGCTAGTGGTTTGGTACTCGGACAGGCGAATTCACCCCTCCACTTT. This sequence encodes CASGLVLGQANSPLHF.

The V call is TRBV7-9, the J call TRBJ1-3; no clear D gene. V gave up 3 bases and J gave up 0 bases, with 9 bases separating them. This CDR3 is 15 amino acids long. Germline-derived CDR1 and CDR2 are SEHNR and FQNEAQ (reference sequence). The CDR3 nucleotides read TGTGCCAGCAGCTTTCCCGAGTACTCTGGAAACACCATATATTTT. It codes for CASSFPEYSGNTIYF.

The chain couples TRBV18 to TRBJ1-1; D is possibly TRBD1 (6 bases). CDR3 length: 15 amino acids. Germline lookup yields CDR1 KGHSH and CDR2 LQKENI. Between the trimmed V and J ends, which lost 3 bases and 3 bases, there was a span of 14 bases. The CDR3 is CASSPYNRVYTEAFF. The CDR3 DNA reads TGTGCCAGCTCACCGTATAACAGGGTCTACACTGAAGCTTTCTTT.

The V call is TRBV28, the J call TRBJ2-5; TRBD2 agrees at 7 bases. V lost 6 bases to trimming and J lost 0 bases; unmatched junction nucleotides: 10. This CDR3 spans 16 amino acids. Germline loops: CDR1 MDHEN, CDR2 SYDVKM. In DNA, the CDR3 is TGTGCCAGCAGCCTCGGTGGTCTAGCGGACCAAGAGACCCAGTACTTC. Its translation is CASSLGGLADQETQYF.

This chain uses TRBV5-6 with TRBJ2-2, with D perhaps matching TRBD1 (5 bases). Per germline, CDR1 SGHDT and CDR2 YYEEEE. This CDR3 has 15 residues. V lost 0 bases to trimming and J lost 7 bases, with 13 bases between them. DNA of the CDR3: TGTGCCAGCAGCTTGGAGGGGTTGCTTGGCGGGGAGCTGTTTTTT. This gives the protein CASSLEGLLGGELFF.

This chain's CDR3 is CASSPPGLEEKLFF. The CDR3 DNA reads TGTGCCAGCAGCCCCCCAGGGCTAGAGGAAAAACTGTTTTTT. The V gene is TRBV7-9, the J gene TRBJ1-4, with D tentatively TRBD1 (5 bases). Per the germline V gene, CDR1 is SEHNR and CDR2 is FQNEAQ (reference sequence). V lost 5 bases and J 8 bases, leaving 15 bases between the germline ends. The CDR3 extends over 14 amino acids.

The V gene is TRBV19, the J gene TRBJ1-6, with D perhaps TRBD1 (6 bases). Trimming shortened V by 4 bases and J by 9 bases, and 7 bases separated the two germline ends. Germline CDR1 is LNHDA and CDR2 is SQIVND (reference sequence). CDR3 size: 12 residues. CDR3 sequence: CASSTGASPLHF. The CDR3 DNA reads TGTGCCAGTAGTACAGGGGCTTCACCCCTCCACTTT.

V is TRBV7-8 and J is TRBJ2-2; D not certain. The CDR3 runs 12 residues. CDR1 and CDR2 from the germline V gene are SGHVS and FQNEAQ. V dropped 3 bases and J dropped 6 bases, with 5 bases sitting between them. The CDR3 DNA sequence: TGTGCCAGCAGCTTGGCTTCCGGGGAGCTGTTTTTT. Its protein is CASSLASGELFF.

V usage is TRBV23-1 and J usage is TRBJ1-6; 8 bases line up with TRBD1. TRBV23-1 is designated an ORF whose function remains uncertain. The CDR3 runs 15 residues. V lost 0 bases to trimming and J lost 8 bases; unmatched junction nucleotides: 3. The CDR3 nucleotides read TGCGCCAGCAGTCAATCGACAGGGGAGGATTCACCCCTCCACTTT. As protein: CASSQSTGEDSPLHF.

V gene TRBV28 combines with J gene TRBJ1-3; D gene uncertain. The CDR3 extends over 10 amino acids. The germline V gene encodes CDR1 MDHEN and CDR2 SYDVKM. The V gene lost 10 bases and the J gene lost 3 bases, with 4 bases spanning the gap. The CDR3 bases are TGTGCCACTCTTGGAAACACCATATATTTT. Translated, it gives CATLGNTIYF.

V and J are TRBV9 and TRBJ2-7; 12 positions match TRBD2. Germline assignment: CDR1 SGDLS and CDR2 YYNGEE. This CDR3 region has 15 residues. V shed 3 bases and J 7 bases; nucleotides not matched to a gene: 8. CDR3 amino acids: CASSATRTSGEEQYF. CDR3 coding DNA: TGTGCCAGCAGCGCGACCCGGACTAGCGGGGAAGAGCAGTACTTC.

This chain joins TRBV18 and TRBJ1-2; D remains ambiguous. Trimming cost V 4 bases and J 8 bases, with 14 bases left between them. Per germline, CDR1 KGHSH and CDR2 LQKENI. This CDR3 is 13 amino acids long. In nucleotides, the CDR3 is TGTGCCAGCTCACAAGATCCGCCGAGAGGCTACACCTTC. Translating it yields CASSQDPPRGYTF.

The CDR3 reads CASREETSTDTQYF. DNA of the CDR3: TGTGCCAGCAGGGAGGAAACAAGCACAGATACGCAGTATTTT. The chain has TRBV27 and TRBJ2-3; weak D call: TRBD2 (5 bases). The CDR3 spans 14 residues. V was trimmed by 6 bases and J by 0 bases, leaving 10 bases between them. Germline CDR1 MNHEY, CDR2 SMNVEV (reference sequence).

This clone showed up just a few times. The chain carries TRBV9 and TRBJ2-1; 7 bases fit TRBD2. The CDR3 spans 15 residues. Losses at the gene ends were 3 bases for V and 0 bases for J; bases not matched to a gene: 3. Germline CDR1 and CDR2: SGDLS and YYNGEE. CDR3 loop: CASSASGVSYNEQFF. For the CDR3, the DNA is TGTGCCAGCAGCGCAAGCGGGGTCTCCTACAATGAGCAGTTCTTC.

The V and J genes are TRBV27 and TRBJ1-2; possibly TRBD1 for D (6 bases). The germline V gene has CDR1 MNHEY and CDR2 SMNVEV (reference sequence). The CDR3 has 14 amino acids. The germline V and J ends were trimmed by 3 bases and 6 bases, with 14 bases remaining between them. The CDR3 loop reads CASSLLTGSDGYTF. The CDR3 bases are TGTGCCAGCAGTTTGTTGACAGGTTCGGATGGCTACACCTTC.

The chain joins TRBV29-1 to TRBJ2-7, with D possibly being TRBD2 (7 bases). Looked up from germline, CDR1 is SQVTM and CDR2 is ANQGSEA. The CDR3 sequence is 13 residues long. Trimming removed 6 bases at V and 0 bases at J, with 12 bases between. This chain's CDR3 is CSVKGGSSYEQYF. For the CDR3, the DNA is TGCAGCGTCAAGGGGGGGAGCTCCTACGAGCAGTACTTC.

The V call is TRBV5-6, the J call TRBJ2-3; D unclear. The CDR3 runs 12 residues. V lost 4 bases and J 6 bases, leaving 9 bases between the germline ends. Germline CDR1 SGHDT, CDR2 YYEEEE. CDR3 sequence (DNA): TGTGCCAGCAGCCAATTAGTGGATACGCAGTATTTT. Translating gives CASSQLVDTQYF. Full variable domain (remainder filled in from reference TRBV5-6 and TRBJ2-3): DAGVTQSPTHLIKTRGQQVTLRCSPKSGHDTVSWYQQALGQGPQFIFQYYEEEERQRGNFPDRFSGHQFPNYSSELNVNALLLGDSALYLCASSQLVDTQYFGPGTRLTVL.

The rearrangement joins TRBV4-1 to TRBJ2-7; the D gene is possibly TRBD1 (5 bases). The V end lost 1 base, the J end lost 3 bases, and 7 bases lay between the germline ends. The CDR3 runs 13 residues. Germline CDR1 is MGHRA and CDR2 is YSYEKL. The CDR3, as DNA: TGCGCCAGCAGCCAAGCTGGACACTACGAGCAGTACTTC. As protein: CASSQAGHYEQYF.

The chain recombines TRBV28 with TRBJ1-1, with D unresolved. The CDR3 runs to 13 residues. The germline gives CDR1 MDHEN, CDR2 SYDVKM. V dropped 1 base and J dropped 7 bases, with 10 bases sitting between them. CDR3 residues: CASSLFARSEAFF. CDR3 in DNA: TGTGCCAGCAGTTTATTTGCGAGAAGTGAAGCTTTCTTT.

This clone has more than one count but fewer than ten. The chain carries TRBV28 and TRBJ1-6, with 7 bases matching TRBD1. CDR1 is MDHEN and CDR2 is SYDVKM in the germline V gene. With 5 bases clipped from V and 4 bases from J, the junction kept 5 bases outside the gene matches. The CDR3 is 15 residues long. The CDR3 nucleotides are TGTGCCAGCAGTATCGGACAGGAGTATAATTCACCCCTCCACTTT. Protein product: CASSIGQEYNSPLHF. The full variable domain, with the rest looked up from reference TRBV28 and TRBJ1-6, is DVKVTQSSRYLVKRTGEKVFLECVQDMDHENMFWYRQDPGLGLRLIYFSYDVKMKEKGDIPEGYSVSREKKERFSLILESASTNQTSMYLCASSIGQEYNSPLHFGNGTRLTVT.

In its sample, this clone was seen a few times. V and J are TRBV6-5 and TRBJ2-2; D call uncertain. V dropped 5 bases and J dropped 3 bases, with 10 bases sitting between them. The CDR3 runs to 14 residues. Germline V gene lookup returns CDR1 MNHEY and CDR2 SVGAGI. The DNA of the CDR3 is TGTGCCAGCAGTCCTCACCGGGACACCGGGGAGCTGTTTTTT. Protein product: CASSPHRDTGELFF.

This clone has a single count. The chain couples TRBV11-3 to TRBJ2-2; 8 positions match TRBD1. Germline CDR1 SGHNT, CDR2 YENEEA. The V segment lost 5 bases and the J segment 6 bases; nucleotides outside the gene matches: 2. This CDR3 has 13 residues. The CDR3 DNA follows: TGTGCCAGCAGCATACAGGGGGCCGGGGAGCTGTTTTTT. It translates to CASSIQGAGELFF.

The chain is built from TRBV30 and TRBJ2-3, with TRBD2 matching over 8 bases. J gave up 0 bases and V 2 bases, and 4 bases lay outside the gene matches. The length of the CDR3 is 15 residues. CDR1 is GTSNPN, CDR2 SVGIG, per germline (reference sequence). The CDR3: CAWSRTSSSTDTQYF. The CDR3 bases are TGTGCCTGGAGTCGGACTAGCAGCAGCACAGATACGCAGTATTTT.

This chain uses TRBV2 with TRBJ1-5; possible D gene TRBD1, 6 bases. Germline V gene data show CDR1 as SNHLY and CDR2 as FYNNEI. The CDR3 covers 13 residues. V was pared by 3 bases and J by 7 bases, with 10 bases between. CDR3 DNA sequence: TGTGCCAGCAGTGATCGGACAGTGCAGCCCCAGCATTTT. Its protein is CASSDRTVQPQHF.

The rearrangement joins TRBV30 to TRBJ2-7, with 11 bases lining up with TRBD2. Germline V lookup: CDR1 GTSNPN, CDR2 SVGIG (reference sequence). CDR3 size: 15 residues. J gave up 2 bases and V 6 bases, and 9 bases lay outside the gene matches. The CDR3 coding sequence is TGTGCCTGCAAGCTTAGCGGGAGGGCCCCCTACGAGCAGTACTTC. Its protein product is CACKLSGRAPYEQYF. The variable domain in full, with the rest retrieved from reference TRBV30 and TRBJ2-7, is SQTIHQWPATLVQPVGSPLSLECTVEGTSNPNLYWYRQAAGRGLQLLFYSVGIGQISSEVPQNLSASRPQDRQFILSSKKLLLSDSGFYLCACKLSGRAPYEQYFGPGTRLTVT.